This TCR beta chain was captured by sequencing in a study of blood T cell repertoires in COVID-19 (dated by TCRdb to 2020 to 2021). Notes on the research overall: The collaborator samples originated in the United States, Italy and Spain and spanned the acute and convalescent phases of COVID-19. The dataset comprised deeply sampled blood TCRbeta repertoires from subjects exposed to, actively infected with, or recovered from COVID-19. The samples were drawn from two sources: the first 160 participants of the ongoing ImmuneRACE study, and 1,200 or so subjects contributed by 6 global collaborators. The material from the prospective study consisted of cDNA or gDNA derived from T cells, B-cell-depleted T cells, or PBMCs. The repertoires were made available in a free public database intended to serve as a resource for research on the immune response to SARS-CoV-2. Where available, HLA class I and class II types were obtained from metadata supplied by the sample provider rather than from assay-based typing. Nearly every sample came with metadata listing a de-identified subject ID, COVID-19 status, age in years and sex. Summary of the overall study and its limitations: Clinical and demographic metadata were provided uncurated, with the amount varying by source and participant.

Turning to this clone: Its antigen target is currently unknown. No base qualities exist here, and no much larger clone lies one base off it.

Participants in the prospective study were aged roughly 18 to 89 years, lived in more than 20 United States geographic areas, and enrolled through a virtual design. In the prospective study, cohorts were assigned on the basis of participant-reported clinical history obtained from a screening survey and a study questionnaire. In the prospective study, mobile phlebotomists collected whole blood, serum and a nasopharyngeal or oropharyngeal swab from each participant. Additional blood draws and questionnaires over an approximately 2-month period could optionally be provided by prospective study participants. Prospective study blood samples were shipped either frozen or at room temperature before DNA extraction. The immunoSEQ Assay, a bias-controlled multiplex PCR, was used to amplify TCRbeta CDR3 regions from genomic DNA. Processing in the source paper ran as follows. Within the assay, amplification of reference gene primers was used to estimate how many nucleated cells each sample contained. To quantify the absolute abundance of each unique TCRbeta CDR3 rearrangement, sequence reads were collapsed and filtered. For each sample, productive Simpson clonality was calculated as the square root of Simpson's diversity index over productive rearrangements. TCRdb re-hosts the immuneACCESS table, in-frame sequences only. Its copies lack some clones; in the studies checked, an unresolved V gene accounts for under half of them, and the cause for the rest is not known. V and J calls and clone size are copied from that table; D and trimming were computed from the DNA. The sample table contains roughly 250,000 clones; only one count was recorded for under 95% of them. The top ten clonotypes cover about 2.5% of the sample.

Source material: PBMCs or T cells enriched from blood (not recorded which). The TCR sequence derives from a woman in her thirties or forties with acute COVID-19.

The DNA sequence is given as TGTGCCAGCAGCCCCTTGGGGGGTACTAGCACAGATACGCAGTATTTT. This gives the protein CASSPLGGTSTDTQYF. The receptor chain draws on TRBV7-3 and TRBJ2-3, with TRBD2 tentatively as D gene (6 bases match). Trimming takes 5 bases from V and 0 bases from J, and the germline ends sit 15 bases apart. The CDR1 and CDR2 encoded by the germline V gene are SGHTA and FQGTGA. From the cysteine up to the phenylalanine, the CDR3 has a length of 16 residues. The sequence is cut down to CDR3 DNA, 48 bases in frame from base 1.